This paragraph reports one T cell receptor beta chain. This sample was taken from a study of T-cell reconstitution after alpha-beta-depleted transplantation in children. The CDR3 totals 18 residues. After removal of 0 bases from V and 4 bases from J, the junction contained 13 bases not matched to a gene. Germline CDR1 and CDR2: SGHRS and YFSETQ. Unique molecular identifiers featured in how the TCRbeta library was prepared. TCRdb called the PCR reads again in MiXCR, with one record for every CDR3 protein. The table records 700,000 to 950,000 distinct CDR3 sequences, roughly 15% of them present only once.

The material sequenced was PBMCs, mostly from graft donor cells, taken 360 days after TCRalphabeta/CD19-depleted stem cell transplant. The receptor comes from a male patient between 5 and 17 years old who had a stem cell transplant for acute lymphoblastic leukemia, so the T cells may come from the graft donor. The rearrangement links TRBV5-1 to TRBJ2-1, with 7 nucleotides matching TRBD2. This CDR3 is CASSLGRERLALYNEQFF. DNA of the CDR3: TGCGCCAGCAGCTTGGGGAGAGAACGACTAGCCCTATACAATGAGCAGTTCTTC.